Presented here are 20 T cell receptor beta chains from one specimen sequenced in a study of identical twins. MiXCR, run by TCRdb on the 5' RACE reads, gives a single entry per CDR3 protein. The data show roughly 700,000 distinct CDR3 sequences, approximately 9% seen once. These data also featured in a second study, about yellow fever vaccine responses in identical twins.

The sequenced sample consisted of PBMCs. The receptor set was obtained from a woman aged 18-35 years in good health.

This clonotype has at least ten counts. This chain links TRBV4-3 with TRBJ2-1; TRBD1 aligns across 7 bases. From germline, CDR1 is LGHNA and CDR2 YSLEER. J gave up 4 bases and V 0 bases, and 3 bases lay outside the gene matches. The CDR3 runs to 15 residues. The CDR3 sequence: CASSQEGTVYNEQFF. CDR3 DNA: TGCGCCAGCAGCCAAGAGGGGACAGTATACAATGAGCAGTTCTTC.

This clonotype came up many times. The V call is TRBV29-1, the J call TRBJ2-1; TRBD1 matches at 8 bases. Germline V lookup: CDR1 SQVTM, CDR2 ANQGSEA. The CDR3 is 14 amino acids. The junction had 6 bases not matched to a gene; V was cut back by 4 bases and J by 4 bases. The CDR3 DNA reads TGCAGCGTTGTTTGGACAGGGTCTTACAATGAGCAGTTCTTC. Translating it yields CSVVWTGSYNEQFF.

The gene calls are TRBV6-6 and TRBJ1-2, with D hard to call. CDR1 and CDR2 (germline): MNHNY, SVGAGI (reference sequence). Trimming pared 4 bases from V and 8 bases from J, leaving 5 bases between. The CDR3 contains 10 residues. CDR3 loop: CASSSRGYTF. The CDR3 DNA sequence: TGTGCCAGCAGTTCGCGGGGCTACACCTTC.

This rearrangement joins TRBV9 to TRBJ2-3; 13 nucleotides align to TRBD2. Trimming cost V 3 bases and J 6 bases; bases outside gene matches: 10. Germline CDR1 and CDR2: SGDLS and YYNGEE. The CDR3 has 17 amino acids. CDR3 protein: CASSAPPGLAGRDTQYF. In nucleotides, the CDR3 is TGTGCCAGCAGCGCGCCTCCGGGACTAGCGGGGCGGGATACGCAGTATTTT. The whole variable domain, remainder taken from reference TRBV9 and TRBJ2-3, is DSGVTQTPKHLITATGQRVTLRCSPRSGDLSVYWYQQSLDQGLQFLIQYYNGEERAKGNILERFSAQQFPDLHSELNLSSLELGDSALYFCASSAPPGLAGRDTQYFGPGTRLTVL.

The chain uses TRBV6-5 and TRBJ2-1; TRBD1 matches 8 bases. Trimming cost V 3 bases and J 9 bases; bases outside gene matches: 13. The germline CDR1 and CDR2 sequences are MNHEY and SVGAGI. The length of the CDR3 is 16 residues. The CDR3 DNA reads TGTGCCAGCAGTTATAGTGGCAGACAGGGGAGGAGTGAGCAGTTCTTC. Translation gives CASSYSGRQGRSEQFF.

In its sample, this clonotype was seen a few times. J is TRBJ2-1 and V is TRBV7-3, with 9 positions matching TRBD2. V lost 8 bases to trimming and J lost 7 bases; unmatched junction nucleotides: 9. Per germline, CDR1 SGHTA and CDR2 FQGTGA. The CDR3 sequence is 14 residues long. CDR3 nucleotide sequence: TGTGCCAGCGCATTGCGGGGGGGCTATAATGAGCAGTTCTTC. It encodes CASALRGGYNEQFF.

V and J are TRBV29-1 and TRBJ2-5, with TRBD1 matching over 9 bases. The V and J ends lost 7 bases and 5 bases, in that order; junction bases with no gene match: 11. CDR1 is SQVTM and CDR2 is ANQGSEA in the germline V gene. The CDR3 is 14 residues long. CDR3 coding DNA: TGCAGCGCCCTGGGACAGGGTGTTTGGGAGACCCAGTACTTC. Residues: CSALGQGVWETQYF.

This clonotype has at least ten counts. V and J are TRBV3-1 and TRBJ2-5; 10 nucleotides line up with TRBD1. The CDR3 length is 15 residues. Trimming cost V 5 bases and J 5 bases; bases outside gene matches: 8. Germline CDR1 LGHDT, CDR2 YNNKEL (reference sequence). CDR3 region: CASSSGTGEAETQYF. DNA for the CDR3: TGTGCCAGCAGCTCAGGGACAGGGGAGGCTGAGACCCAGTACTTC.

This clonotype was found a few times. The chain employs TRBV27 and TRBJ2-1, with D hard to call. The germline gives CDR1 MNHEY, CDR2 SMNVEV (reference sequence). Trimming pared 9 bases from V and 6 bases from J, leaving 9 bases between. CDR3 length equals 11 residues. As DNA, the CDR3 is TGTGCCAGTCGTTTCCGCAATGAGCAGTTCTTC. This encodes CASRFRNEQFF.

This clonotype was picked up a small number of times. The chain links TRBV19 to TRBJ2-7; D might be TRBD1 or TRBD2, each matching 5 bases. The CDR3 is made up of 13 amino acids. The V gene lost 3 bases and the J gene lost 7 bases, with 13 bases spanning the gap. CDR1 LNHDA and CDR2 SQIVND come from the germline V gene (reference sequence). The CDR3 spells CASSMLRGDEQYF. DNA of the CDR3: TGTGCCAGTAGTATGCTTCGAGGGGATGAGCAGTACTTC. The complete variable domain, with remaining parts taken from reference TRBV19 and TRBJ2-7, reads DGGITQSPKYLFRKEGQNVTLSCEQNLNHDAMYWYRQDPGQGLRLIYYSQIVNDFQKGDIAEGYSVSREKKESFPLTVTSAQKNPTAFYLCASSMLRGDEQYFGPGTRLTVT.

The chain links TRBV18 to TRBJ2-7, with 9 positions matching TRBD1. The junction had 6 bases not matched to a gene; V was cut back by 0 bases and J by 3 bases. This CDR3 is 16 amino acids long. Germline CDR1 and CDR2: KGHSH and LQKENI. In DNA, the CDR3 is TGTGCCAGCTCACCACCGGATAGGACAGGGGACTACGAGCAGTACTTC. This encodes CASSPPDRTGDYEQYF.

This clonotype was recorded a few times. V usage is TRBV27 and J usage is TRBJ2-7; 12 bases match TRBD1. V was clipped by 8 bases and J by 3 bases; unmatched bases: 8. CDR1 MNHEY and CDR2 SMNVEV come from the germline V gene (reference sequence). The CDR3 has 15 residues. CDR3 loop: CASAPGTGGLYEQYF. CDR3 sequence (DNA): TGTGCCAGCGCGCCCGGGACAGGGGGCCTCTACGAGCAGTACTTC.

Ten or more counts support this clonotype. The chain is built from TRBV24-1 and TRBJ2-1, with 10 bases aligning to TRBD1. There are 15 residues in the CDR3. CDR1 and CDR2 from the germline V gene are KGHDR and SFDVKD. V lost 3 bases and J lost 8; bases outside the gene matches: 6. CDR3: CATSDPSGTGDEQFF. As DNA, the CDR3 is TGTGCCACCAGTGATCCATCCGGGACAGGGGATGAGCAGTTCTTC.

This clonotype was seen a few times. J is TRBJ2-3 and V is TRBV20-1, with 7 bases identical to TRBD2. CDR1 and CDR2 from the germline V gene are DFQATT and SNEGSKA (reference sequence). After removal of 0 bases from V and 2 bases from J, the junction contained 17 bases not matched to a gene. This CDR3 spans 19 amino acids. Written as DNA, the CDR3 is TGCAGTGCTAGAGATGTTTATGGGGTTCTAGCGGAGCCCACAGATACGCAGTATTTT. Its translation is CSARDVYGVLAEPTDTQYF.

This clonotype was picked up a small number of times. The chain has TRBV4-2 and TRBJ1-5; D remains ambiguous. Looked up from germline, CDR1 is LGHNA and CDR2 is YNFKEQ. With 1 base removed from V and 6 bases from J, the gap between germline ends came to 7 bases. CDR3 length: 13 residues. In DNA form, the CDR3 reads TGTGCCAGCAGCCAAGTACACGGTCAGCCCCAGCATTTT. Translating gives CASSQVHGQPQHF.

In its sample, this clonotype was seen many times. The V gene is TRBV5-1, the J gene TRBJ2-2, with TRBD2 as a possible D gene (5 bases). Trimming cost V 3 bases and J 4 bases, with 10 bases left between them. Germline V gives CDR1 SGHRS, CDR2 YFSETQ. The CDR3 contains 14 residues. CDR3 DNA sequence: TGCGCCAGCAGCTCCGGACTCCCCACCGGGGAGCTGTTTTTT. The encoded protein is CASSSGLPTGELFF.

The rearrangement links TRBV7-6 to TRBJ2-3; D remains unclear. Germline V CDR1 and CDR2: SGHVS, FNYEAQ. Trimming removed 0 bases from V and 0 bases from J, with 10 bases in between. The CDR3 has 16 amino acids. The CDR3 nucleotides are TGTGCCAGCAGCTTAGCGGGGTCCACTAGCACAGATACGCAGTATTTT. The encoded protein is CASSLAGSTSTDTQYF.

This clonotype came up a few times. V gene TRBV28 combines with J gene TRBJ2-5; TRBD1 is a possible D gene (5 bases). This CDR3 is 14 amino acids long. The V gene lost 6 bases and the J gene lost 6 bases, with 17 bases spanning the gap. Germline lookup yields CDR1 MDHEN and CDR2 SYDVKM. The CDR3 bases are TGTGCCAGCAGCTACCTCCAGGGTAGACAGACCCAGTACTTC. The encoded protein is CASSYLQGRQTQYF.

This chain joins TRBV29-1 and TRBJ2-5; possibly TRBD2 for D (6 bases). The ends were cut back, 6 bases at V and 7 bases at J, with 21 bases in the middle. The germline gives CDR1 SQVTM, CDR2 ANQGSEA. The CDR3 has 14 amino acids. The CDR3 DNA reads TGCAGCGTCCCGGCGGGGCTAGGAAGTGTGACCCAGTACTTC. Its translation: CSVPAGLGSVTQYF.

Only a few counts were recorded for this clonotype. The chain joins TRBV6-4 to TRBJ1-6; D unclear. The CDR3 has 14 residues. Germline lookup yields CDR1 MRHNA and CDR2 SNTAGT. Trimming left V 2 bases short and J 7 bases short, with 9 bases between. The CDR3 DNA sequence: TGTGCCAGCAGTGACGGGTATCCCAATTCACCCCTCCACTTT. Translation: CASSDGYPNSPLHF.